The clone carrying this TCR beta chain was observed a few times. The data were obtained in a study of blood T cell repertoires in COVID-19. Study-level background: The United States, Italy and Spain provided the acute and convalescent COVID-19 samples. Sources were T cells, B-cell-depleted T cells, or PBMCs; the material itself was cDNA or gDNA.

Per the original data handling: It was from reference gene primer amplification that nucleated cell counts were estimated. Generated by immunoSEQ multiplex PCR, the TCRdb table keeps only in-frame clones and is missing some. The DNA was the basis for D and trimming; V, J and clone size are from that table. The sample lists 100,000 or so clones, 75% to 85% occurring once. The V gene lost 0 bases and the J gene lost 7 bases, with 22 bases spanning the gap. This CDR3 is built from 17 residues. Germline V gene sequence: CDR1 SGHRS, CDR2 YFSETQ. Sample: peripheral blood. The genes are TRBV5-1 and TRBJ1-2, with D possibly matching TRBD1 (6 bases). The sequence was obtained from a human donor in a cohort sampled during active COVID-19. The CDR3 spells CASSLEPPGAGVSGYTF. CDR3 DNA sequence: TGCGCCAGCAGCTTGGAACCCCCTGGGGCAGGGGTTAGTGGCTACACCTTC.